The TCR beta chain under discussion was sequenced for a study of blood T cell repertoires in COVID-19. Study in general: Acute and convalescent COVID-19 samples came from the United States, Italy and Spain.

Germline CDR1 KGHDR, CDR2 SFDVKD. The V end lost 3 bases, the J end lost 7 bases, and 11 bases lay between the germline ends. The CDR3 loop spans 13 amino acids. Clones were read by immunoSEQ multiplex PCR, and TCRdb kept only the in-frame ones, dropping some. The sample carries about 250,000 clones, over 80% recorded once. Sequenced sample: PBMCs or T cells enriched from blood (not recorded which). The chain combines TRBV24-1 with TRBJ1-2; the D gene is possibly TRBD1 (5 bases). The source of this sequence is a woman younger than 45 with acute COVID-19. The chain's CDR3 is CATSDGGVSGYTF. In DNA, the CDR3 is TGTGCCACCAGTGATGGAGGGGTGTCTGGCTACACCTTC.